This T cell receptor (beta chain) was recorded in a study of identical twins. The CDR3 consists of 14 residues. Trimming pared 6 bases from V and 5 bases from J, leaving 20 bases between. Germline loops: CDR1 DFQATT, CDR2 SNEGSKA (reference sequence). A universal primer binding site was introduced by template switching. The final cDNA contained unique molecular identifiers. MiXCR, applied by TCRdb to the 5' RACE reads, yields one record per CDR3 protein. The sample gives under 350,000 distinct CDR3 sequences, roughly 10% of which show up once; 6% to 8.5% is in the top ten. Regarding this clonotype: The antigen remains unidentified.

Study results and limitations: Beta out-of-frame sequences displayed a weaker excess of sharing between twins. Instead of following the same donors, the conclusions were based on cross-sectional statistical analysis. Among monozygotic twins, out-of-frame TCR alpha sharing exceeded what models predicted.

This sample also appeared in a second study, on yellow fever vaccine responses in identical twins.

The chain employs TRBV20-1 and TRBJ2-7; D gene unclear. Sequenced material: CD8+ T cells sorted from blood. The origin of this receptor is a young woman in good health. The CDR3 protein is CSARLAPLSDEQYF. The CDR3 nucleotides read TGCAGTGCCCGCTTAGCCCCCCTCTCGGACGAGCAGTACTTC.